The rows below give T cell receptor beta chains drawn from one sample of a study of OX40 agonist ivuxolimab in advanced cancers. Clones were sequenced by immunoSEQ multiplex PCR, and TCRdb holds only the in-frame ones, with some missing. Of about 46,000 clones in the sample, more than 85% were seen once. The material sequenced was CD4+ or CD8+ T cells sorted from blood, taken in a trial of the OX40 agonist ivuxolimab. These receptors originate from an adult with an advanced solid tumor such as melanoma, head and neck, liver or kidney cancer. Each CDR3 is given without its conserved first and last residue.

>TRBV29-1
SVGGAGANVLT
>TRBV11-3
ASSLETSGSGELF
>TRBV4-2
ASSQDRSYSGNTIY
>TRBV27
ASSFPERGLLYEQY
>TRBV7-2
ASSPSYEQY
>TRBV13
ASSLRTSGDLTYEQY
>TRBV6-1
ASSEAVGHSGNTIY
>TRBV6-1
ASSEALNYGYT
>TRBV6-5
ASTYRVRGYGYT
>TRBV9
ASSPDRGIADTQY
>TRBV7-9
ASSHEAGGSTDTQY
>TRBV19
ASSIGGGYFSNQPQH
>TRBV5-1
ASSRGTGLNTEAF
>TRBV2
ASRAPGFRFNYGYT
>TRBV5-4
ASSLMNSPLH
>TRBV7-6
ASSFPGGNEQY
>TRBV2
ASSARQGGYT
>TRBV28
ASREQGARALF
>TRBV7-9
ASSLWDKTQY
>TRBV27
ASSFWGPGANVLT
>TRBV7-2
ASSLVSGSYQETQY
>TRBV7-2
ASSLAASSSYNEQF
>TRBV12-5
ASGLGWSPDTQY
>TRBV11-2
ASSFSSYEQY